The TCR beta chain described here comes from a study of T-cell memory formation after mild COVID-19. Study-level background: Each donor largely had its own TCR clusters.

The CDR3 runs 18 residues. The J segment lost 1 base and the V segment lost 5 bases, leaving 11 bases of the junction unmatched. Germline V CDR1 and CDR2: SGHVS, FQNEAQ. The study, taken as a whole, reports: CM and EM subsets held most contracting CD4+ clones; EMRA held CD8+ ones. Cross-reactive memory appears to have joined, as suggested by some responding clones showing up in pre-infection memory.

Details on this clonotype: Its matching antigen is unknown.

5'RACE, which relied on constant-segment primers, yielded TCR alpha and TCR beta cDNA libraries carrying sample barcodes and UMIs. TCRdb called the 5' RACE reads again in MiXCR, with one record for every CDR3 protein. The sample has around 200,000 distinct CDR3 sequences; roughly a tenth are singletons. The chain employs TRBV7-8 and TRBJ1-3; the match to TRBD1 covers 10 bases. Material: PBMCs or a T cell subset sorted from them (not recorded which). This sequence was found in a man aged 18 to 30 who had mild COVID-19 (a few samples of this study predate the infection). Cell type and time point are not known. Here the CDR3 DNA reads TGTGCCAGCAGCCATCCGACAGGGGGCTATGGGTCTGGAAACACCATATATTTT. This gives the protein CASSHPTGGYGSGNTIYF.